Presented here are 22 T cell receptor beta chains from one specimen sequenced in a study of shared clonotypes between healthy human individuals. Terminally differentiated effector memory CD45RA+ cells were excluded from the naive CD8 cells, which were CD45RO-negative and positively selected for CCR7. TCRdb's table, derived via immunoSEQ multiplex PCR, lists solely in-frame clones and lacks some. Of under 1 million clones listed, 95% to 97% are singletons. Sequenced sample: naive CD8+ T cells sorted from blood. Receptor source: a young man in good health.

V gene TRBV27 combines with J gene TRBJ2-3; TRBD2 matches 10 bases. The CDR3 sequence is 17 residues long. The junction had 7 bases not matched to a gene; V was cut back by 2 bases and J by 2 bases. CDR1 is MNHEY, CDR2 SMNVEV, per germline (reference sequence). The CDR3 here is CASSLRTSGIYTDTQYF. CDR3 sequence (DNA): TGTGCCAGCAGTTTACGGACTAGCGGAATATACACAGATACGCAGTATTTT.

This rearrangement joins TRBV11-2 to TRBJ2-1; D is possibly TRBD2 (6 bases). The CDR3 is made up of 14 amino acids. V dropped 9 bases and J dropped 0 bases, with 12 bases sitting between them. Germline V lookup: CDR1 SGHAT, CDR2 FQNNGV. In DNA, the CDR3 is TGTGCCAGTACATTAGCGGACTCCTACAATGAGCAGTTCTTC. Translated, it gives CASTLADSYNEQFF.

The V and J genes are TRBV27 and TRBJ2-2; 11 bases are a match to TRBD2. This CDR3 has 16 amino acids. Germline V CDR1 and CDR2: MNHEY, SMNVEV (reference sequence). After removal of 6 bases from V and 8 bases from J, the junction contained 11 bases not matched to a gene. CDR3 DNA: TGTGCCAGCAGCACCGGGACTAGCGGATTACGGGGGGAGCTGTTTTTT. Translating it yields CASSTGTSGLRGELFF.

V gene TRBV29-1 combines with J gene TRBJ2-5; 7 nucleotides align to TRBD2. Germline V gives CDR1 SQVTM, CDR2 ANQGSEA. V was clipped by 4 bases and J by 3 bases; unmatched bases: 11. This CDR3 is 15 amino acids long. CDR3 nucleotides: TGCAGCGTTGGCTTGAGAGGTGCGGGAGAAGAGACCCAGTACTTC. Translating gives CSVGLRGAGEETQYF.

This chain links TRBV13 with TRBJ2-7, with D perhaps matching TRBD1 or TRBD2 (5 bases each). V was trimmed by 4 bases and J by 2 bases, leaving 15 bases between them. This CDR3 has 15 residues. The germline V gene has CDR1 PRHDT and CDR2 FYEKMQ (reference sequence). The CDR3 here is CASSSARDGAYEQYF. CDR3 nucleotide sequence: TGTGCCAGCAGCTCAGCGAGGGACGGCGCCTACGAGCAGTACTTC.

As regards this clone: This CDR3 is also generated by other DNA sequences in the sample. This rearrangement joins TRBV27 to TRBJ2-7; D is undetermined. Germline CDR1 is MNHEY and CDR2 is SMNVEV (reference sequence). The CDR3 has 12 amino acids. V was clipped by 5 bases and J by 4 bases, with 9 bases between them. CDR3 sequence (DNA): TGTGCCAGCAGTACCGGCCTATACGAGCAGTACTTC. This translates into CASSTGLYEQYF.

This sequence joins TRBV5-6 and TRBJ2-7; 7 bases align to TRBD1. V dropped 3 bases and J dropped 3; count of bases not matched to a gene: 6. Germline values: CDR1 SGHDT, CDR2 YYEEEE. The CDR3 extends over 14 amino acids. The CDR3 nucleotides read TGTGCCAGCAGCTCGACAGGGACCTTCTACGAGCAGTACTTC. Translation gives CASSSTGTFYEQYF.

The rearrangement uses TRBV19 and TRBJ2-1; the D gene is possibly TRBD2 (5 bases). V lost 3 bases and J 2 bases, leaving 11 bases between the germline ends. CDR3 length: 15 residues. Germline V gene sequence: CDR1 LNHDA, CDR2 SQIVND (reference sequence). The CDR3 DNA reads TGTGCCAGTAGTATTGGAGGAGTAACCTACAATGAGCAGTTCTTC. Its translation is CASSIGGVTYNEQFF.

This chain uses TRBV4-1 with TRBJ2-1, with D maybe TRBD1 (5 bases). Germline-derived CDR1 and CDR2 are MGHRA and YSYEKL. The V gene lost 0 bases and the J gene lost 8 bases, with 11 bases spanning the gap. CDR3 length: 14 residues. As DNA, the CDR3 is TGCGCCAGCAGCCAAGAACCTAGGGGCGATGAGCAGTTCTTC. Its protein product is CASSQEPRGDEQFF.

The genes are TRBV29-1 and TRBJ2-1, with D perhaps TRBD2 (5 bases). Trimming shortened V by 5 bases and J by 1 base, and 12 bases separated the two germline ends. CDR1 is SQVTM, CDR2 ANQGSEA, per germline. This CDR3 contains 14 residues. The CDR3 spells CSVSLTSSYNEQFF. The CDR3 DNA reads TGCAGCGTTTCACTTACTAGTTCCTACAATGAGCAGTTCTTC.

This chain links TRBV6-5 with TRBJ2-7, with D possibly being TRBD2 (5 bases). V lost 0 bases to trimming and J lost 3 bases, with 15 bases between them. CDR1 is MNHEY, CDR2 SVGAGI, per germline. The CDR3 runs to 16 residues. The DNA of the CDR3 is TGTGCCAGCAGTTACTCGCTCGGGGAATCGGGCTACGAGCAGTACTTC. Translation gives CASSYSLGESGYEQYF.

The chain uses TRBV29-1 and TRBJ2-5; 7 bases are a match to TRBD1. Germline V CDR1 and CDR2: SQVTM, ANQGSEA. Trimming at V came to 7 bases and at J to 4 bases, leaving 9 bases not matched to a gene. The CDR3 has 13 amino acids. The CDR3 DNA reads as TGCAGCGGGGAAACAGGGGAGAGAGAGACCCAGTACTTC. It specifies CSGETGERETQYF.

The rearrangement uses TRBV11-2 and TRBJ2-3; 7 nucleotides align to TRBD2. Germline-derived CDR1 and CDR2 are SGHAT and FQNNGV. The V segment lost 5 bases and the J segment 0 bases; nucleotides outside the gene matches: 5. This CDR3 spans 15 amino acids. Here the CDR3 DNA reads TGTGCCAGCAGCCCTGGGACTACTAGCACAGATACGCAGTATTTT. Amino acids: CASSPGTTSTDTQYF.

This clone was seen a single time. The chain combines TRBV13 with TRBJ2-7, with a possible D match to TRBD2 (6 bases). CDR1 and CDR2 (germline): PRHDT, FYEKMQ (reference sequence). The CDR3 runs to 16 residues. Trimming left V 2 bases short and J 1 base short, with 15 bases between. CDR3 sequence: CASSLTARAGSYEQYF. The CDR3 bases are TGTGCCAGCAGCTTAACAGCCAGGGCGGGGTCCTACGAGCAGTACTTC.

The CDR3 nucleotides are TGCGCCAGCAGCCAAGGGGACAGGGAGAACGAGCAGTACTTC. This encodes CASSQGDRENEQYF. This chain links TRBV4-3 with TRBJ2-7, with TRBD1 matching 9 bases. CDR1 and CDR2 from the germline V gene are LGHNA and YSLEER. The CDR3 length is 14 residues. V trimming: 1 base; J trimming: 5 bases; junction bases outside the gene matches: 3.

This clone was observed a single time. V is TRBV19 and J is TRBJ1-5; D perhaps matches TRBD1 (6 bases). The germline V and J ends were trimmed by 3 bases and 3 bases, with 12 bases remaining between them. Germline-derived CDR1 and CDR2 are LNHDA and SQIVND (reference sequence). There are 15 residues in the CDR3. The CDR3 DNA reads TGTGCCAGTAGTATCGGTACAGGGTACAATCAGCCCCAGCATTTT. Amino acid sequence: CASSIGTGYNQPQHF. Filled out from reference TRBV19 and TRBJ1-5, the complete variable domain reads DGGITQSPKYLFRKEGQNVTLSCEQNLNHDAMYWYRQDPGQGLRLIYYSQIVNDFQKGDIAEGYSVSREKKESFPLTVTSAQKNPTAFYLCASSIGTGYNQPQHFGDGTRLSIL.

Written as DNA, the CDR3 is TGTGCCAGCAGTGCCCGCCGGGACAGTTATATGAACACTGAAGCTTTCTTT. This encodes CASSARRDSYMNTEAFF. The V call is TRBV6-1, the J call TRBJ1-1; 7 bases are a match to TRBD1. Germline CDR1 and CDR2: MNHNS and SASEGT. The CDR3 consists of 17 residues. V lost 4 bases, J lost 0 bases, and 11 bases stayed unmatched.

The chain carries TRBV14 and TRBJ1-2, with no clear D. Trimming took 6 bases from V and 7 from J, leaving 15 bases between them. CDR3 length equals 13 residues. In germline, CDR1 is SGHDN, CDR2 FVKESK. The CDR3 spells CASSPQAAGGYTF. CDR3 nucleotide sequence: TGTGCCAGCAGTCCCCAGGCGGCGGGTGGCTACACCTTC.

The genes are TRBV28 and TRBJ2-7, with 7 bases fitting TRBD2. V trimming: 3 bases; J trimming: 4 bases; junction bases outside the gene matches: 6. This CDR3 comprises 14 residues. Per germline, CDR1 MDHEN and CDR2 SYDVKM. CDR3 DNA: TGTGCCAGCAGTTTGGCGGGAGTGGGATACGAGCAGTACTTC. Amino acid sequence: CASSLAGVGYEQYF. Full variable domain (remainder filled in from reference TRBV28 and TRBJ2-7): DVKVTQSSRYLVKRTGEKVFLECVQDMDHENMFWYRQDPGLGLRLIYFSYDVKMKEKGDIPEGYSVSREKKERFSLILESASTNQTSMYLCASSLAGVGYEQYFGPGTRLTVT.

The chain couples TRBV27 to TRBJ2-4, with a tentative D call TRBD2 (5 bases). Germline CDR1 MNHEY, CDR2 SMNVEV (reference sequence). This CDR3 comprises 13 residues. Trimming removed 1 base at V and 7 bases at J, with 8 bases between. The CDR3 is CASSLFPGNIQYF. CDR3 coding DNA: TGTGCCAGCAGTTTATTCCCGGGGAACATTCAGTACTTC.

This clone has just one count. CDR3 DNA sequence: TGTGCCAGCAGCCCTGGGGGCTACGAGCAGTACTTC. This encodes CASSPGGYEQYF. The rearrangement links TRBV5-5 to TRBJ2-7, with D perhaps given as TRBD1 or TRBD2 (5 bases each). With 4 bases removed from V and 3 bases from J, the gap between germline ends came to 8 bases. Germline V gene lookup returns CDR1 SGHKS and CDR2 YYEKEE (reference sequence). CDR3 length: 12 residues.

This clone was detected only once. The chain uses TRBV5-4 and TRBJ2-7, with 7 bases aligning to TRBD1. CDR3 length equals 15 residues. V shed 4 bases and J 3 bases; nucleotides not matched to a gene: 10. Germline V gives CDR1 SGHNT, CDR2 YYREEE (reference sequence). CDR3 amino acids: CASSSRGQQIYEQYF. The CDR3 bases are TGTGCCAGCAGCAGTCGGGGACAGCAAATCTACGAGCAGTACTTC.